This record looks at one T cell receptor beta chain sequence and its context. Other DNA sequences in this sample translate to the same CDR3. Data came from immunoSEQ multiplex PCR; TCRdb stores just in-frame clones and leaves some out. The table lists about 320,000 clones, about 85% of them singletons, with approximately 5.2% in the top ten. This sample was taken from a study of blood T cell repertoires in COVID-19. Germline CDR1 reads LNHDA; CDR2 reads SQIVND (reference sequence). The CDR3 has 13 amino acids. V gave up 7 bases and J gave up 4 bases; unmatched junction bases: 3. The sequenced material came from PBMCs or T cells enriched from blood (not recorded which). V is TRBV19 and J is TRBJ1-5; 8 bases agree with TRBD1. The receptor comes from a woman in her 30s who had recovered from COVID-19. The CDR3 nucleotides read TGTGCCAGTAACGACAGGGGTAATCAGCCCCAGCATTTT. Translation: CASNDRGNQPQHF.